This TCR beta chain was retrieved from a study of metastatic and nonmetastatic thyroid tumors (TCRdb year 2020). As for the study more broadly: The researchers compared repertoires between peripheral blood samples and tumor or nodule tissue samples from patients with malignant or benign thyroid disease. The investigation overall reported the following: TCR beta diversity was reported as significantly higher in malignant tumors than in benign nodules, in both blood and tumor samples.

CDR1 SQVTM and CDR2 ANQGSEA were looked up in the germline V gene. Reading from cysteine to phenylalanine, the CDR3 counts 12 amino acids. The read is trimmed to its CDR3 DNA, 36 bases read in frame from base 1. V loses 2 bases, J loses 8 bases, and the germline ends lie 10 bases apart. Receptor amplification or capture employed PCR. For sequencing, an Illumina HiSeq 4000 was employed. High-throughput sequencing was used to profile the TCR beta-chain CDR3 region of each patient. Per the authors' processing: A classifier to discriminate distant-metastatic papillary thyroid cancer patients was built from CDR3 differences across clinicopathological groups. Repertoire diversity was assessed with the Shannon index, and tumor-blood repertoire similarity with the Morisita-Horn index. TCRdb took the public reads, trimmed them with fastp at Q25, ran MiXCR for clone calling and kept in-frame beta chains. Clone size and V and J calls follow TCRdb, not the original study. Counted in this sample were about 23,000 clones; around 28% of them appeared once. The top ten clonotypes cover 5% to 7% of the sample.

No patient had received any treatment before thyroid surgery. Using T-cell receptor beta sequencing, the researchers looked back retrospectively at clinical samples from patients, gathered between the early 2010s and the late 2010s. A note on this clone: There is no known antigen for this receptor. This may stem from a read error, because a much larger clone lies one nucleotide away.

The sequence links TRBV29-1 to TRBJ2-1; a confident D gene designation cannot be given. Sample: tumor tissue. This clonotype was sampled from a female donor with papillary thyroid cancer or a benign thyroid nodule (not recorded which). Some clones in this sample may be carry-over from other donors' samples. The CDR3 in this case is CSVEPTWYEQFF. The bases are TGCAGCGTTGAACCCACCTGGTATGAGCAGTTCTTC.